The 32 T cell receptor beta chains reported below all come from one sample, sequenced in a study of monozygotic twins with inflammatory bowel disease. TCRdb reanalyzed the 5' RACE reads and collapses them to one entry per CDR3 protein, without DNA. The sample table includes about 300,000 distinct CDR3 sequences. Material for sequencing was blood. These receptors originate from a human donor with ulcerative colitis or Crohn's disease, or a healthy co-twin of an affected twin (not recorded which).

V and J are TRBV20-1 and TRBJ2-6. The CDR3 totals 12 residues. Germline CDR1 is DFQATT and CDR2 is SNEGSKA (reference sequence). CDR3 amino acids: CSASTGANVLTF.

The chain employs TRBV15 and TRBJ1-4; the D call of TRBD1 rests on TCRdb alone, since no DNA is present to check it. Germline CDR1 LNHNV, CDR2 YYDKDF (reference sequence). CDR3 length: 18 residues. CDR3 sequence reads: CATSRVSTDGAIREKLFF.

The rearrangement links TRBV11-3 to TRBJ2-1; no DNA is available, so the TRBD1 call from TCRdb remains unchecked. The CDR3 is 12 residues long. Germline V CDR1 and CDR2: SGHNT, YENEEA. CDR3 loop: CASSFQGVEQFF. The full variable domain, with the rest looked up from reference TRBV11-3 and TRBJ2-1, is EAGVVQSPRYKIIEKKQPVAFWCNPISGHNTLYWYLQNLGQGPELLIRYENEEAVDDSQLPKDRFSAERLKGVDSTLKIQPAELGDSAVYLCASSFQGVEQFFGPGTRLTVL.

This chain joins TRBV20-1 and TRBJ1-1; TCRdb reports TRBD1, a call that lacks DNA to check it against. CDR3 length: 14 residues. Germline assignment: CDR1 DFQATT and CDR2 SNEGSKA (reference sequence). CDR3 in amino acids: CSARARVRNTEAFF.

V and J are TRBV11-3 and TRBJ2-2; the D call from TCRdb, TRBD1, cannot be confirmed without DNA. The V gene's germline CDR1 is SGHNT and CDR2 YENEEA. CDR3 size: 16 residues. CDR3 amino acids: CASSITGVWNTGELFF.

The V gene is TRBV12-3 or TRBV12-4, the J gene TRBJ2-4; TCRdb outputs TRBD1, but without DNA this stays unchecked. The CDR3 sequence is 16 residues long. The CDR3: CASSFRPRGPENIQYF.

The genes are TRBV18 and TRBJ1-1. CDR3 length: 14 residues. Germline lookup yields CDR1 KGHSH and CDR2 LQKENI. This CDR3 reads CASSSTRVNTEAFF.

The chain couples TRBV29-1 to TRBJ2-3; TCRdb lists TRBD2, though no DNA is available to test this call. The CDR3 contains 14 residues. Germline CDR1 SQVTM, CDR2 ANQGSEA. This chain's CDR3 is CGAGLAGITDTQYF.

This chain links TRBV18 with TRBJ1-5; with no DNA, the TCRdb D assignment of TRBD1 cannot be verified. This CDR3 has 15 amino acids. Germline V gene data show CDR1 as KGHSH and CDR2 as LQKENI. The CDR3 protein is CASSPVGAANQPQHF.

The chain employs TRBV6-1 and TRBJ2-7. Germline V lookup: CDR1 MNHNS, CDR2 SASEGT. There are 14 residues in the CDR3. The CDR3 spells CASSLTKGPYEQYF.

The V call is TRBV7-6, the J call TRBJ2-7. The CDR3 is made up of 15 amino acids. Germline V gene lookup returns CDR1 SGHVS and CDR2 FNYEAQ. CDR3 region: CASSLGPSNSYEQYF.

The gene calls are TRBV6-1 and TRBJ1-5. CDR1 is MNHNS and CDR2 is SASEGT in the germline V gene. The CDR3 length is 12 residues. CDR3 in amino acids: CASSEGYQPQHF.

The genes are TRBV6-6 and TRBJ1-2. CDR3 length: 12 amino acids. Germline-derived CDR1 and CDR2 are MNHNY and SVGAGI (reference sequence). The CDR3 reads CASSYGDLGYTF.

V gene TRBV7-2 combines with J gene TRBJ1-6; no DNA is available, so the TRBD1 call from TCRdb remains unchecked. CDR3 length: 15 residues. CDR1 SGHTA and CDR2 FQGNSA come from the germline V gene. CDR3: CASSLAGRTNSPLHF.

The V gene is TRBV10-2, the J gene TRBJ1-5. There are 13 residues in the CDR3. Germline loops: CDR1 WSHSY, CDR2 SAAADI. The CDR3 sequence is CASSDRQNQPQHF.

The V gene is TRBV20-1, the J gene TRBJ1-1; TCRdb outputs TRBD1, but without DNA this stays unchecked. CDR3 length: 12 residues. Germline CDR1 and CDR2: DFQATT and SNEGSKA (reference sequence). CDR3 protein: CSVPGAYPEAFF.

This chain uses TRBV12-3 or TRBV12-4 with TRBJ2-7. The CDR3 is 11 amino acids. CDR3: CASSFWVEQYF.

V usage is TRBV14 and J usage is TRBJ2-3; lacking DNA, the TRBD2 call made by TCRdb goes unchecked. This CDR3 contains 15 residues. Germline values: CDR1 SGHDN, CDR2 FVKESK. The CDR3 is CASSHGLAGPNTQYF.

The chain is built from TRBV15 and TRBJ1-5; TCRdb gives TRBD1 as the D gene, but with no DNA this cannot be confirmed. Germline V gene lookup returns CDR1 LNHNV and CDR2 YYDKDF (reference sequence). The CDR3 runs to 17 residues. Here the CDR3 reads CATKKTGGYGSNQPQHF.

The chain recombines TRBV19 with TRBJ1-6; the D call of TRBD1 rests on TCRdb alone, since no DNA is present to check it. From germline, CDR1 is LNHDA and CDR2 SQIVND (reference sequence). The CDR3 covers 14 residues. The CDR3 reads CASSIRGGYSPLHF.

The gene calls are TRBV12-3 or TRBV12-4 and TRBJ2-2; the D gene TCRdb calls, TRBD2, cannot be checked with no DNA. CDR3 length: 15 amino acids. CDR3 in amino acids: CASSPSGRDGGELFF.

The chain carries TRBV13 and TRBJ2-7. This CDR3 comprises 14 residues. In germline, CDR1 is PRHDT, CDR2 FYEKMQ (reference sequence). CDR3 amino acids: CASSAASDGYEQYF.

The rearrangement joins TRBV30 to TRBJ1-2; TCRdb designates TRBD1, a call that cannot be tested without DNA. This CDR3 has 13 residues. Germline values: CDR1 GTSNPN, CDR2 SVGIG (reference sequence). CDR3: CAWSVGTHSGYTF.

CDR3 region: CAIRTDRGADEKLFF. The chain employs TRBV10-3 and TRBJ1-4; TCRdb's D gene call, TRBD1, goes unchecked for lack of DNA. CDR1 is ENHRY and CDR2 is SYGVKD in the germline V gene. There are 15 residues in the CDR3.

The chain links TRBV7-9 to TRBJ1-2; TCRdb selects TRBD1, and the lack of DNA leaves this call unchecked. The germline gives CDR1 SEHNR, CDR2 FQNEAQ (reference sequence). The CDR3 loop spans 13 amino acids. CDR3 residues: CASSPGRNYGYTF.

The V call is TRBV5-1, the J call TRBJ2-7; TCRdb indicates TRBD1, and absent DNA this call remains unverified. The CDR3 contains 13 residues. Germline V gene data show CDR1 as SGHRS and CDR2 as YFSETQ. CDR3 sequence reads: CASSRTGANEQYF.

This chain connects TRBV6-1 to TRBJ2-7; TCRdb's assignment of TRBD1 cannot be checked, as there is no DNA. Germline V gene lookup returns CDR1 MNHNS and CDR2 SASEGT. CDR3 size: 14 residues. This CDR3 reads CASSPRDRTYEQYF.

The chain recombines TRBV7-2 with TRBJ2-3; TCRdb reports TRBD2, a call that lacks DNA to check it against. This CDR3 is 16 amino acids long. Germline V gives CDR1 SGHTA, CDR2 FQGNSA. The CDR3 sequence is CASSLVSSGRENTQYF.

The chain is built from TRBV7-2 and TRBJ2-7; with no DNA, the TCRdb D assignment of TRBD2 cannot be verified. Germline CDR1 is SGHTA and CDR2 is FQGNSA. This CDR3 contains 13 residues. The CDR3 here is CASSWEAFYEQYF.

The chain combines TRBV5-1 with TRBJ2-7. CDR3 size: 13 residues. Germline CDR1 is SGHRS and CDR2 is YFSETQ. The CDR3 here is CASSLVSGYEQYF.

This chain joins TRBV24-1 and TRBJ2-1; the TCRdb call, TRBD2, lacks DNA for checking. Germline V gene data show CDR1 as KGHDR and CDR2 as SFDVKD. The CDR3 is 15 amino acids. CDR3 in amino acids: CATGASGKKVDEQFF.

The rearrangement uses TRBV14 and TRBJ2-7; TCRdb's D call of TRBD1 is untestable without DNA. The germline V gene has CDR1 SGHDN and CDR2 FVKESK. This CDR3 spans 13 amino acids. This chain's CDR3 is CASSQLQGLGQYF.